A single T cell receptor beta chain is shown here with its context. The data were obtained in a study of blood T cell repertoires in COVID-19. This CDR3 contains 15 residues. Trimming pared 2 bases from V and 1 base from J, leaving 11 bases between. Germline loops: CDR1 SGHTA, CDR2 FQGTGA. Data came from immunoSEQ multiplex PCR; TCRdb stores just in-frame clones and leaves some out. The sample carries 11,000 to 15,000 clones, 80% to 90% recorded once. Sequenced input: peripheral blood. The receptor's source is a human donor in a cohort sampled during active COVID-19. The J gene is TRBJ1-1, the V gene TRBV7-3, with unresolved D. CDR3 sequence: CASSLGRSENTEAFF. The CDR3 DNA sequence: TGTGCCAGCAGCTTAGGGAGAAGCGAGAACACTGAAGCTTTCTTT.